Listed below are T cell receptor beta chains from one sample, sequenced in a study of T cell responses to AZD1222 COVID-19 vaccine. The repertoire was sequenced with immunoSEQ multiplex PCR; TCRdb's copy has only in-frame clones and lacks some. Found here are some 160,000 clones, 85% to 90% of them singletons; the top ten hold around 5.5%. The sequencing used peripheral blood, collected on day 0 of AZD1222 vaccination. The receptors derive from an adult in good health. The CDR3 runs from the conserved cysteine through the conserved F or W. The order of the fields is V gene, J gene, clone size, D gene, CDR3 protein, CDR3 DNA. A D gene is named only where the DNA matches it firmly. Rows may omit the clone size; those that give it use once, few, many or a size class.

TRBV30	TRBJ2-7	.	TRBD1	CAWSAFKGPGQGSYEQYF	TGTGCCTGGAGTGCGTTTAAGGGACCGGGACAGGGGTCCTACGAGCAGTACTTC
TRBV10-3	TRBJ1-1	.	.	CAISEVKGTEAFF	TGTGCCATCAGTGAGGTAAAAGGGACTGAAGCTTTCTTT
TRBV4-2	TRBJ2-7	.	TRBD2	CASSQEEAGAYEQYF	TGTGCCAGCAGCCAAGAAGAAGCGGGAGCCTACGAGCAGTACTTC
TRBV28	TRBJ2-7	.	TRBD2	CASTDTGTSGIAEQYF	TGTGCCAGCACCGATACCGGGACTAGCGGAATCGCCGAGCAGTACTTC
TRBV6-2/TRBV6-3	TRBJ2-7	.	.	CASSEAGGYYEQYF	TGTGCCAGCAGTGAGGCAGGAGGCTACTACGAGCAGTACTTC
TRBV3-1/TRBV3-2	TRBJ2-7	.	TRBD1	CASSHNRGLYEQYF	TGTGCCAGCAGCCATAACAGGGGCCTCTACGAGCAGTACTTC
TRBV6-5	TRBJ1-2	.	.	CASRTPTNNYGYTF	TGTGCCAGCAGGACACCAACGAATAACTATGGCTACACCTTC
TRBV5-8	TRBJ1-1	once	TRBD1	CARPGGQVSDKSNTEAFF	TGTGCCCGTCCGGGGGGACAGGTTTCAGACAAATCAAACACTGAAGCTTTCTTT
TRBV7-2	TRBJ2-1	.	TRBD1	CASSSGQGSYNEQFF	TGTGCCAGCAGCTCCGGACAGGGCAGCTACAATGAGCAGTTCTTC
TRBV19	TRBJ1-1	.	.	CASSIGFLLEAFF	TGTGCCAGTAGTATTGGATTCCTACTCGAAGCTTTCTTT
TRBV7-3	TRBJ1-1	.	.	CASSLSREEGLNTEAFF	TGTGCCAGCAGCTTAAGTCGGGAGGAGGGACTGAACACTGAAGCTTTCTTT
TRBV5-1	TRBJ2-7	.	TRBD2	CASSLEAGGIYEQYF	TGCGCCAGCAGCTTGGAGGCGGGAGGCATCTACGAGCAGTACTTC
TRBV5-1	TRBJ1-1	few	TRBD1	CASSLVAGGDTEAFF	TGCGCCAGCAGCTTGGTGGCAGGGGGGGACACTGAAGCTTTCTTT
TRBV6-1	TRBJ1-6	.	.	CASSDSSTQYNSPLHF	TGTGCCAGCAGTGACAGCTCAACCCAATATAATTCACCCCTCCACTTT
TRBV19	TRBJ2-7	once	TRBD1	CASSDWTGSYEQYF	TGTGCCAGTAGTGACTGGACAGGGTCCTACGAGCAGTACTTC
TRBV5-6	TRBJ1-3	.	TRBD1	CASSRGQGTGNTIYF	TGTGCCAGCAGCCGTGGACAGGGAACTGGAAACACCATATATTTT
TRBV6-1	TRBJ1-3	.	.	CASSEDRGRGNTIYF	TGTGCCAGCAGTGAAGATCGGGGAAGAGGAAACACCATATATTTT
TRBV7-9	TRBJ1-1	.	.	CASSLIRTENTEAFF	TGTGCCAGCAGCTTAATCAGGACGGAGAACACTGAAGCTTTCTTT
TRBV2	TRBJ1-1	once	.	CASSMNGDTEAFF	TGTGCCAGCAGTATGAACGGGGACACTGAAGCTTTCTTT
TRBV11-3	TRBJ2-7	few	.	CASSSARSPYEQYF	TGTGCCAGCAGCTCAGCCCGCAGTCCCTACGAGCAGTACTTC
TRBV4-3	TRBJ2-7	.	TRBD1	CASSQLLGQSYEQYF	TGCGCCAGCAGCCAACTATTGGGACAGTCTTACGAGCAGTACTTC
TRBV9	TRBJ1-3	.	.	CASEPGHAISGNTIYF	TGTGCCAGCGAACCGGGACACGCCATCTCTGGAAACACCATATATTTT
TRBV5-6	TRBJ1-1	.	.	CASSLVGGRDTEAFF	TGTGCCAGCAGCTTGGTCGGGGGGCGCGACACTGAAGCTTTCTTT
TRBV5-8	TRBJ1-2	.	.	CASSLGVFNGYTF	TGTGCCAGCAGCTTAGGAGTTTTCAATGGCTACACCTTC
TRBV28	TRBJ2-3	.	.	CASTLGRGIGTDTQYF	TGTGCCAGCACCCTGGGGAGGGGGATAGGCACAGATACGCAGTATTTT
TRBV27	TRBJ1-5	.	.	CASSPGHEPQHF	TGTGCCAGCAGCCCAGGGCACGAGCCCCAGCATTTT